This T cell receptor beta chain was sequenced during a study of healthy donors' naive CD4 and CD8 T cells. General study points: CDR3 charge plus V and J genes appeared to account for around an eighth of CD4/CD8 variance.

A linear amplification protocol produced the TCR libraries from 500 ng of total RNA. TCRdb used MiXCR to reprocess the reads, holding one entry per CDR3 protein. The profile covers 150,000 to 200,000 distinct CDR3 sequences, with about four fifths appearing a single time and more than 2% taken by the ten largest. The CDR3 has 15 residues. V gave up 4 bases and J gave up 9 bases; unmatched junction bases: 12. Germline V gene lookup returns CDR1 SGHRS and CDR2 YFSETQ. Concerning this clonotype: Its antigen is currently unknown.

Sorting defined naive CD4+ as CD4+CD8-CD45RO-CD45RA+ and naive CD8+ as CD8+CD4-CD45RA+CD27bright. J is TRBJ2-1 and V is TRBV5-1; 8 nucleotides match TRBD1. The TCR was taken from a pool of human donors in good health; the sample pools cells from several healthy donors. Sequencing used naive CD4+ and CD8+ T cells sorted from blood, pooled from several donors. In DNA form, the CDR3 reads TGCGCCAGCAGCCCGGTCCCCGACAGGGGAAGTGAGCAGTTCTTC. It translates to CASSPVPDRGSEQFF.